These 31 T cell receptor beta chains came from one sample sequenced in a study of cytomegalovirus exposure and HLA in healthy donors. The assay was immunoSEQ multiplex PCR, and TCRdb's table has in-frame clones only and misses some. The table has hundreds of thousands of clones, 87% seen once. Sequencing used PBMCs. These TCRs come from a man aged 18 to 30 in good health and CMV-seropositive.

The sample holds one count of this clone. The chain couples TRBV19 to TRBJ2-1, with 8 bases matching TRBD2. The CDR3 is 15 amino acids. Germline V gene sequence: CDR1 LNHDA, CDR2 SQIVND (reference sequence). V was clipped by 5 bases and J by 0 bases; unmatched bases: 3. CDR3 region: CASSLAGSSYNEQFF. CDR3 bases: TGTGCCAGTAGTCTAGCGGGCTCCTCCTACAATGAGCAGTTCTTC.

The J gene is TRBJ2-5, the V gene TRBV6-5, with 9 bases aligning to TRBD2. Trimming took 3 bases from V and 7 from J; bases not matched to a gene: 12. Germline CDR1 MNHEY, CDR2 SVGAGI. The CDR3 sequence is 16 residues long. The CDR3 protein is CASSYLALREGGTQYF. In DNA form, the CDR3 reads TGTGCCAGCAGTTATTTAGCCTTGCGGGAGGGGGGGACCCAGTACTTC.

This clone occurred once. This rearrangement joins TRBV7-9 to TRBJ2-5; 10 bases line up with TRBD2. V dropped 1 base and J dropped 5; count of bases not matched to a gene: 10. Germline-derived CDR1 and CDR2 are SEHNR and FQNEAQ (reference sequence). The CDR3 spans 17 residues. CDR3 region: CASSLGSGRAFGETQYF. DNA of the CDR3: TGTGCCAGCAGCTTAGGAAGCGGGAGGGCCTTTGGGGAGACCCAGTACTTC.

J is TRBJ2-4 and V is TRBV11-2, with D possibly TRBD1 on 5 matching bases. Germline V gene sequence: CDR1 SGHAT, CDR2 FQNNGV. V shed 1 base and J shed 3 bases, with 16 bases lying between them. The CDR3 is 17 amino acids. This chain's CDR3 is CASSLGWAGYVKNIQYF. CDR3 nucleotides: TGTGCCAGCAGCTTAGGTTGGGCAGGGTATGTCAAAAACATTCAGTACTTC.

The chain employs TRBV5-8 and TRBJ2-1; D is perhaps TRBD1 (6 bases). The CDR3 loop spans 13 amino acids. V was clipped by 3 bases and J by 4 bases, with 8 bases between them. The germline V gene has CDR1 SGHTS and CDR2 YDEGEE. CDR3 in amino acids: CASSSQGYNEQFF. Written as DNA, the CDR3 is TGTGCCAGCAGCTCTCAGGGGTACAATGAGCAGTTCTTC. Supplemented by reference TRBV5-8 and TRBJ2-1, the full variable domain reads EAGVTQSPTHLIKTRGQQATLRCSPISGHTSVYWYQQALGLGLQFLLWYDEGEERNRGNFPPRFSGRQFPNYSSELNVNALELEDSALYLCASSSQGYNEQFFGPGTRLTVL.

The V and J genes are TRBV29-1 and TRBJ2-6, with D uncertain. V was trimmed by 3 bases and J by 1 base, leaving 7 bases between them. Germline V gene lookup returns CDR1 SQVTM and CDR2 ANQGSEA. This CDR3 has 14 residues. CDR3 DNA sequence: TGCAGCGTTGAGGGTGGGTCTGGGGCCAACGTCCTGACTTTC. Amino acids: CSVEGGSGANVLTF.

CDR3 amino acids: CASRGRSSYNEQFF. CDR3 coding DNA: TGTGCCAGCAGGGGACGGAGCTCCTACAATGAGCAGTTCTTC. V and J are TRBV6-1 and TRBJ2-1; D possibly uses TRBD1 or TRBD2 (5 bases each). Per germline, CDR1 MNHNS and CDR2 SASEGT. The V end lost 6 bases, the J end lost 0 bases, and 9 bases lay between the germline ends. CDR3 size: 14 residues.

This sequence joins TRBV19 and TRBJ2-7, with unresolved D. Germline CDR1 and CDR2: LNHDA and SQIVND (reference sequence). CDR3 length: 13 residues. Deletions cut 7 bases from V and 3 bases from J, with 13 bases between. CDR3 sequence reads: CASNPGSGYEQYF. The CDR3 DNA reads as TGTGCCAGTAACCCCGGCTCGGGCTACGAGCAGTACTTC.

This chain connects TRBV28 to TRBJ2-7; the D gene is possibly TRBD1 (5 bases). The V end lost 7 bases, the J end lost 9 bases, and 16 bases lay between the germline ends. This CDR3 is 12 amino acids long. Germline CDR1 MDHEN, CDR2 SYDVKM. The CDR3 DNA sequence: TGTGCCAGCACCGGCCCCGGTCAGGGGCAGTACTTC. Amino acids: CASTGPGQGQYF.

The rearrangement uses TRBV9 and TRBJ2-1; D unclear. The ends were cut back, 0 bases at V and 4 bases at J, with 8 bases in the middle. CDR3 length equals 14 residues. The germline V gene encodes CDR1 SGDLS and CDR2 YYNGEE. CDR3 sequence reads: CASSVAGLYNEQFF. DNA of the CDR3: TGTGCCAGCAGCGTAGCGGGCTTATACAATGAGCAGTTCTTC.

The chain recombines TRBV6-6 with TRBJ2-2, with TRBD1 matching 7 bases. V lost 3 bases, J lost 4 bases, and 5 bases stayed unmatched. CDR3 length equals 15 residues. Germline V gives CDR1 MNHNY, CDR2 SVGAGI (reference sequence). CDR3 nucleotide sequence: TGTGCCAGCAGTTATTACAGGGGATCCACCGGGGAGCTGTTTTTT. This sequence encodes CASSYYRGSTGELFF.

This clone was detected a few times. The chain has TRBV10-3 and TRBJ1-2; the D is unclear. The CDR3 contains 13 residues. Trimming cost V 5 bases and J 1 base, with 8 bases left between them. Per germline, CDR1 ENHRY and CDR2 SYGVKD. Here the CDR3 DNA reads TGTGCCATCAGTAAGGACGGTAACTATGGCTACACCTTC. It translates to CAISKDGNYGYTF.

The chain is built from TRBV19 and TRBJ2-1; D gene uncertain. Germline values: CDR1 LNHDA, CDR2 SQIVND (reference sequence). The CDR3 consists of 11 residues. V was pared by 4 bases and J by 10 bases, with 8 bases between. Written as DNA, the CDR3 is TGTGCCAGTAGTACCGGGTGGGAGCAGTTCTTC. The encoded protein is CASSTGWEQFF.

This chain connects TRBV2 to TRBJ2-1; TRBD2 agrees at 7 bases. Germline values: CDR1 SNHLY, CDR2 FYNNEI. The CDR3 is made up of 15 amino acids. The V and J ends lost 4 bases and 0 bases, in that order; junction bases with no gene match: 3. CDR3 nucleotides: TGTGCCAGCAGTGGGGGCGGGAGCTCCTACAATGAGCAGTTCTTC. Its translation is CASSGGGSSYNEQFF.

The chain combines TRBV5-1 with TRBJ2-2; the match to TRBD2 covers 8 bases. The CDR3 has 16 residues. Losses at the gene ends were 5 bases for V and 1 base for J; bases not matched to a gene: 7. Germline assignment: CDR1 SGHRS and CDR2 YFSETQ. Written as DNA, the CDR3 is TGCGCCAGCAGGGCGACTAGCGTACTGAACACCGGGGAGCTGTTTTTT. Translating it yields CASRATSVLNTGELFF.

The chain couples TRBV7-9 to TRBJ2-2; D is ambiguous. V lost 2 bases and J lost 7, with 11 bases in between. This CDR3 contains 14 residues. Germline V gene data show CDR1 as SEHNR and CDR2 as FQNEAQ (reference sequence). The CDR3 region has the DNA TGTGCCAGCAGCTTAACGGCATTTAGCGGGGAGCTGTTTTTT. Translated: CASSLTAFSGELFF.

A note on this clone: At one of its ends the junction is not consistent with the germline gene, which may arise from a read error. V usage is TRBV6-6 and J usage is TRBJ1-5; D possibly corresponds to TRBD1 (6 bases). This CDR3 comprises 16 residues. The germline CDR1 and CDR2 sequences are MNHNY and SVGAGI (reference sequence). This CDR3 reads CASTYKTRQDNQPQHF. The CDR3 region has the DNA TGTGCCAGCACTTACAAAACCCGACAGGACAATCAGCCCCAGCATTTT.

The table lists this clone with a count of one. The chain combines TRBV27 with TRBJ2-6; no reliable D call. The germline CDR1 and CDR2 sequences are MNHEY and SMNVEV (reference sequence). V was clipped by 4 bases and J by 0 bases, with 10 bases between them. This CDR3 is 16 amino acids long. CDR3 nucleotides: TGTGCCAGCAGTTCCACGATTGGCTCTGGGGCCAACGTCCTGACTTTC. It is translated as CASSSTIGSGANVLTF.

The V gene is TRBV30, the J gene TRBJ2-7, with D possibly TRBD2 on 5 matching bases. Germline CDR1 is GTSNPN and CDR2 is SVGIG (reference sequence). The CDR3 is 15 residues long. V was trimmed by 2 bases and J by 3 bases, leaving 17 bases between them. The DNA for the CDR3 is TGTGCCTGGAGTCCTGACGATAGCGCCCACTACGAGCAGTACTTC. This gives the protein CAWSPDDSAHYEQYF.

The chain couples TRBV4-2 to TRBJ2-3; D perhaps matches TRBD1 (6 bases). This CDR3 comprises 22 residues. Germline CDR1 LGHNA, CDR2 YNFKEQ. The V end was cut by 1 base, the J end by 2 bases, with 31 bases between. CDR3 loop: CASSQAPLGTTVGRPHTDTQYF. CDR3 DNA sequence: TGTGCCAGCAGCCAAGCCCCTCTTGGGACAACGGTAGGGCGCCCACACACAGATACGCAGTATTTT.

This chain uses TRBV25-1 with TRBJ2-1, with 7 nucleotides matching TRBD2. Trimming removed 2 bases from V and 0 bases from J; junction bases left unmatched: 4. Germline V CDR1 and CDR2: MGHDK, SYGVNS. This CDR3 spans 16 amino acids. The CDR3, as DNA: TGTGCCAGCAGTGAAAGCGGGGATAGCTCCTACAATGAGCAGTTCTTC. It is translated as CASSESGDSSYNEQFF.

The chain recombines TRBV6-4 with TRBJ2-1; maybe TRBD2 (6 bases). The CDR3 consists of 16 residues. V was trimmed by 3 bases and J by 0 bases, leaving 12 bases between them. Germline V gene sequence: CDR1 MRHNA, CDR2 SNTAGT. The CDR3 DNA sequence: TGTGCCAGCAGTGAACGAATAGCGGACTCCTACAATGAGCAGTTCTTC. It is translated as CASSERIADSYNEQFF.

The chain uses TRBV2 and TRBJ1-1, with no clear D. This CDR3 comprises 12 residues. The germline V gene has CDR1 SNHLY and CDR2 FYNNEI. Trimming shortened V by 5 bases and J by 3 bases, and 7 bases separated the two germline ends. CDR3 coding DNA: TGTGCCAGCAGTATCCGAGACACTGAAGCTTTCTTT. It is translated as CASSIRDTEAFF.

In its sample, this clone was seen a few times. The chain joins TRBV7-2 to TRBJ2-1; D might be TRBD2 (5 bases). Trimming cost V 3 bases and J 0 bases, with 12 bases left between them. Per the germline V gene, CDR1 is SGHTA and CDR2 is FQGNSA. This CDR3 is 16 amino acids long. The CDR3 bases are TGTGCCAGCAGCTTTCGGGGTGGCTTCTCCTACAATGAGCAGTTCTTC. Its protein product is CASSFRGGFSYNEQFF.

This chain joins TRBV27 and TRBJ1-5; no reliable D call. V was cut by 5 bases and J by 0 bases, with 8 bases left in between. Germline CDR1 is MNHEY and CDR2 is SMNVEV (reference sequence). The CDR3 length is 14 residues. The CDR3 sequence: CASSLQYSNQPQHF. The CDR3 DNA follows: TGTGCCAGCAGTCTCCAATATAGCAATCAGCCCCAGCATTTT.

The chain uses TRBV6-6 and TRBJ2-3; 12 bases match TRBD2. This CDR3 has 16 residues. Germline V gene sequence: CDR1 MNHNY, CDR2 SVGAGI (reference sequence). Germline trimming cut 6 bases from V and 3 bases from J; bases unmatched to any gene: 7. CDR3 amino acids: CASSSTSGSVTDTQYF. CDR3 coding DNA: TGTGCCAGCAGCTCGACTAGCGGGAGTGTTACAGATACGCAGTATTTT.

This clone was observed a handful of times. The chain links TRBV6-1 to TRBJ2-2; 8 bases are a match to TRBD2. Germline V gene data show CDR1 as MNHNS and CDR2 as SASEGT. The junction had 4 bases not matched to a gene; V was cut back by 8 bases and J by 5 bases. CDR3 size: 13 residues. CDR3 in amino acids: CASRTSSTGELFF. In DNA form, the CDR3 reads TGTGCCAGCCGGACTAGCAGTACCGGGGAGCTGTTTTTT.

This chain links TRBV4-2 with TRBJ2-3, with 8 bases that match TRBD2. There are 18 residues in the CDR3. The ends lost 0 bases at V and 6 bases at J; junction bases unmatched: 14. The germline CDR1 and CDR2 sequences are LGHNA and YNFKEQ. CDR3 DNA: TGTGCCAGCAGCCAAGAGGGTCTGAGCGGGGGAGGGTGGGATACGCAGTATTTT. Translating it yields CASSQEGLSGGGWDTQYF.

The chain employs TRBV5-1 and TRBJ2-5, with D uncertain. This CDR3 has 14 amino acids. Germline V gene sequence: CDR1 SGHRS, CDR2 YFSETQ. Trimming took 0 bases from V and 1 from J, leaving 7 bases between them. The CDR3 protein is CASSLEVGQETQYF. CDR3 DNA sequence: TGCGCCAGCAGCTTGGAGGTCGGCCAAGAGACCCAGTACTTC.

The V call is TRBV2, the J call TRBJ1-5; perhaps TRBD1 as D (5 bases). Germline CDR1 SNHLY, CDR2 FYNNEI. The V gene lost 4 bases and the J gene lost 4 bases, with 8 bases spanning the gap. The length of the CDR3 is 13 residues. The CDR3: CASSGGGNQPQHF. Written as DNA, the CDR3 is TGTGCCAGCAGTGGGGGGGGTAATCAGCCCCAGCATTTT.

This sequence joins TRBV28 and TRBJ2-7; 8 bases match TRBD2. Losses at the gene ends were 5 bases for V and 6 bases for J; bases not matched to a gene: 6. Per the germline V gene, CDR1 is MDHEN and CDR2 is SYDVKM. The CDR3 runs to 13 residues. The chain's CDR3 is CASSTTGTSEQYF. The CDR3 region has the DNA TGTGCCAGCAGTACTACCGGGACTAGCGAGCAGTACTTC.